The 25 T cell receptor beta chains reported below all come from one sample, sequenced in a study of PD-L1 blockade in urothelial cancer. Some clones are missing from TCRdb's copy, which holds only in-frame ones; the method was immunoSEQ multiplex PCR. This table holds 41,000 or so clones, 70% to 85% found once. The sequenced sample was PBMCs, obtained around atezolizumab (anti-PD-L1) treatment. The receptors originated from a man aged 60 to 75 with urothelial cancer.

This clone was counted a single time. The chain uses TRBV10-2 and TRBJ2-1; tentatively, D is TRBD2 (6 bases). Germline V lookup: CDR1 WSHSY, CDR2 SAAADI. V gave up 4 bases and J gave up 3 bases, with 10 bases separating them. This CDR3 is built from 14 residues. CDR3 in DNA: TGCGCCAGCAGTGGAGGGGACTTCTACAATGAGCAGTTCTTC. Its translation is CASSGGDFYNEQFF.

The chain combines TRBV7-2 with TRBJ2-3; tentatively, D is TRBD1 (6 bases). V was cut by 4 bases and J by 0 bases, with 14 bases left in between. Per germline, CDR1 SGHTA and CDR2 FQGNSA. This CDR3 has 16 amino acids. The CDR3 loop reads CASSSGEFSSTDTQYF. The CDR3 coding sequence is TGTGCCAGCAGCTCAGGGGAATTCTCGAGCACAGATACGCAGTATTTT.

J is TRBJ2-3 and V is TRBV6-4; the D gene is possibly TRBD1 (5 bases). Germline values: CDR1 MRHNA, CDR2 SNTAGT. The V gene lost 2 bases and the J gene lost 2 bases, with 11 bases spanning the gap. The CDR3 has 15 amino acids. The CDR3 bases are TGTGCCAGCAGTGACGACGCTGGGGCCACAGATACGCAGTATTTT. Amino acids: CASSDDAGATDTQYF.

The chain employs TRBV6-1 and TRBJ1-3, with 8 bases lining up with TRBD1. Germline lookup yields CDR1 MNHNS and CDR2 SASEGT. V shed 6 bases, J shed 8 bases, and the junction held 9 bases outside the gene matches. The length of the CDR3 is 14 residues. This CDR3 is CASSRTGGWDTIYF. The CDR3 bases are TGTGCCAGCAGCCGAACAGGGGGATGGGACACCATATATTTT.

The chain combines TRBV2 with TRBJ1-6; D is undetermined. V was cut by 4 bases and J by 10 bases, with 17 bases left in between. The CDR3 length is 15 residues. CDR1 is SNHLY, CDR2 FYNNEI, per germline. The chain's CDR3 is CASSGLDWSGSPLHF. CDR3 sequence (DNA): TGTGCCAGCAGTGGCTTAGACTGGTCGGGATCACCCCTCCACTTT.

This rearrangement joins TRBV18 to TRBJ1-1, with D possibly being TRBD1 (5 bases). This CDR3 has 14 amino acids. CDR1 is KGHSH and CDR2 is LQKENI in the germline V gene. V lost 4 bases, J lost 5 bases, and 14 bases lay in between. CDR3 region: CASSLPAKGTEAFF. The CDR3 DNA follows: TGTGCCAGCTCACTACCGGCTAAGGGGACTGAAGCTTTCTTT.

The V and J genes are TRBV6-1 and TRBJ2-3, with TRBD1 as a possible D gene (5 bases). CDR3 size: 14 residues. Trimming left V 10 bases short and J 0 bases short, with 14 bases between. Germline-derived CDR1 and CDR2 are MNHNS and SASEGT. The CDR3 DNA reads as TGTGCCACTACAATTGGACATAGCACAGATACGCAGTATTTT. As protein: CATTIGHSTDTQYF.

V is TRBV6-1 and J is TRBJ2-2; tentative D call: TRBD2 (5 bases). The germline V gene encodes CDR1 MNHNS and CDR2 SASEGT. This CDR3 contains 15 residues. Trimming pared 8 bases from V and 2 bases from J, leaving 15 bases between. The CDR3 loop reads CASRAETGNTGELFF. The CDR3 DNA follows: TGTGCCAGCCGGGCCGAAACGGGAAACACCGGGGAGCTGTTTTTT.

The V call is TRBV11-2, the J call TRBJ2-1; TRBD2 might be the D (6 bases). Germline CDR1 reads SGHAT; CDR2 reads FQNNGV. V dropped 5 bases and J dropped 6 bases, with 23 bases sitting between them. CDR3 length: 17 residues. CDR3 nucleotides: TGTGCCAGCAGCGCCGGCCGGGGCGTGTTGGGGGGCAATGAGCAGTTCTTC. Translated: CASSAGRGVLGGNEQFF.

The chain is built from TRBV4-2 and TRBJ2-5; TRBD2 might be the D (5 bases). CDR1 and CDR2 from the germline V gene are LGHNA and YNFKEQ. The CDR3 sequence is 11 residues long. The V end lost 5 bases, the J end lost 5 bases, and 6 bases lay between the germline ends. The CDR3, as DNA: TGTGCCAGCAGCAGCGGCGAGACCCAGTACTTC. Its protein is CASSSGETQYF.

The chain uses TRBV27 and TRBJ1-1; D may be TRBD1 (6 bases). The CDR3 runs to 15 residues. Between the trimmed V and J ends, which lost 0 bases and 1 base, there was a span of 9 bases. Germline V CDR1 and CDR2: MNHEY, SMNVEV (reference sequence). The CDR3 DNA is TGTGCCAGCAGTTTATCGTGGGGACAGAACACTGAAGCTTTCTTT. It encodes CASSLSWGQNTEAFF.

This clone was observed a single time. The V gene is TRBV2, the J gene TRBJ1-2; TRBD1 matches at 9 bases. The V gene's germline CDR1 is SNHLY and CDR2 FYNNEI. Germline trimming cut 4 bases from V and 8 bases from J; bases unmatched to any gene: 8. The CDR3 is made up of 14 amino acids. The CDR3 here is CASSGGTGFDGYTF. The CDR3, as DNA: TGTGCCAGCAGTGGGGGGACAGGGTTTGACGGCTACACCTTC.

The chain uses TRBV5-4 and TRBJ2-3, with D perhaps TRBD2 (6 bases). Trimming took off 6 bases at V and 1 base at J, with 18 bases between the two ends. CDR1 and CDR2 from the germline V gene are SGHNT and YYREEE (reference sequence). The CDR3 consists of 16 residues. The CDR3 here is CASNAWGESGTDTQYF. The CDR3 bases are TGTGCCAGCAACGCTTGGGGGGAAAGTGGCACAGATACGCAGTATTTT.

The gene calls are TRBV7-6 and TRBJ2-3, with 12 bases aligning to TRBD2. CDR3 length: 16 amino acids. From germline, CDR1 is SGHVS and CDR2 FNYEAQ. With 1 base clipped from V and 2 bases from J, the junction kept 1 base outside the gene matches. The CDR3 sequence is CASSLGLAGDTDTQYF. The CDR3 bases are TGTGCCAGCAGCTTAGGACTAGCGGGGGACACAGATACGCAGTATTTT. Supplemented by reference TRBV7-6 and TRBJ2-3, the full variable domain reads GAGVSQSPRYKVTKRGQDVALRCDPISGHVSLYWYRQALGQGPEFLTYFNYEAQQDKSGLPNDRFSAERPEGSISTLTIQRTEQRDSAMYRCASSLGLAGDTDTQYFGPGTRLTVL.

The chain links TRBV27 to TRBJ1-2; the D gene is possibly TRBD1 (5 bases). V lost 5 bases to trimming and J lost 1 base, with 11 bases between them. CDR3 length equals 14 residues. The germline V gene has CDR1 MNHEY and CDR2 SMNVEV (reference sequence). The CDR3 sequence is CASSRGGGNYGYTF. The CDR3 DNA is TGTGCCAGCAGTCGTGGGGGGGGTAACTATGGCTACACCTTC.

The V call is TRBV5-1, the J call TRBJ2-2; TRBD1 aligns across 7 bases. This CDR3 has 16 amino acids. The germline V gene encodes CDR1 SGHRS and CDR2 YFSETQ. V dropped 0 bases and J dropped 6; count of bases not matched to a gene: 8. The chain's CDR3 is CASSLVGQGVSGELFF. As DNA, the CDR3 is TGCGCCAGCAGCTTGGTAGGCCAGGGGGTGTCCGGGGAGCTGTTTTTT.

V is TRBV7-9 and J is TRBJ2-5; D ambiguous. Per the germline V gene, CDR1 is SEHNR and CDR2 is FQNEAQ (reference sequence). This CDR3 contains 15 residues. V lost 5 bases and J lost 5, with 18 bases in between. The CDR3 region has the DNA TGTGCCAGCAGCCCTAAATCCCGGATCGGGGAGACCCAGTACTTC. This gives the protein CASSPKSRIGETQYF.

Only a few counts were recorded for this clone. This chain joins TRBV5-3 and TRBJ2-7; the match to TRBD1 covers 8 bases. TRBV5-3 belongs to the ORF category, with a function that is uncertain. CDR3 size: 18 residues. V dropped 9 bases and J dropped 5; count of bases not matched to a gene: 25. CDR3 nucleotide sequence: TGTGCCACCGTAAACAGGCAGTATAGGACCAGGGGGCATAACGAGCAGTACTTC. Translated: CATVNRQYRTRGHNEQYF.

J is TRBJ1-5 and V is TRBV5-1, with 9 bases lining up with TRBD1. V gave up 0 bases and J gave up 8 bases; unmatched junction bases: 9. CDR1 is SGHRS, CDR2 YFSETQ, per germline. The CDR3 runs 16 residues. Here the CDR3 reads CASSLAFGQGFKPQHF. The DNA for the CDR3 is TGCGCCAGCAGCTTGGCTTTTGGACAGGGGTTCAAGCCCCAGCATTTT. Full variable domain (remainder filled in from reference TRBV5-1 and TRBJ1-5): KAGVTQTPRYLIKTRGQQVTLSCSPISGHRSVSWYQQTPGQGLQFLFEYFSETQRNKGNFPGRFSGRQFSNSRSEMNVSTLELGDSALYLCASSLAFGQGFKPQHFGDGTRLSIL.

The genes are TRBV5-6 and TRBJ1-4; 8 positions agree with TRBD1. Germline V CDR1 and CDR2: SGHDT, YYEEEE. The CDR3 is made up of 15 amino acids. J was trimmed by 10 bases and V by 5 bases; bases with no gene match: 13. CDR3 region: CASRVKGQGDGKLFF. CDR3 sequence (DNA): TGTGCCAGCAGGGTTAAAGGACAGGGTGATGGAAAACTGTTTTTT.

This chain connects TRBV19 to TRBJ2-7; TRBD1 agrees at 7 bases. The CDR3 runs 17 residues. Trimming cost V 6 bases and J 4 bases; bases outside gene matches: 18. The germline V gene encodes CDR1 LNHDA and CDR2 SQIVND (reference sequence). The CDR3 spells CASSSYPTGQRLYEQYF. CDR3 nucleotides: TGTGCCAGTAGCTCCTACCCGACGGGACAGCGCCTTTACGAGCAGTACTTC.

The chain is built from TRBV9 and TRBJ2-2; 12 nucleotides match TRBD2. Germline V lookup: CDR1 SGDLS, CDR2 YYNGEE. CDR3 length: 15 amino acids. V shed 3 bases and J 6 bases; nucleotides not matched to a gene: 3. CDR3 protein: CASSASGGAAGELFF. The CDR3 DNA is TGTGCCAGCAGCGCTAGCGGGGGGGCCGCCGGGGAGCTGTTTTTT.

The rearrangement links TRBV27 to TRBJ2-7; 12 bases match TRBD1. The CDR3 has 19 residues. Losses at the gene ends were 2 bases for V and 2 bases for J; bases not matched to a gene: 13. From germline, CDR1 is MNHEY and CDR2 SMNVEV (reference sequence). CDR3 in DNA: TGTGCCAGCAGTTTAAGAGGGGGACAGGGGGCGCTTTACGCCTACGAGCAGTACTTC. As protein: CASSLRGGQGALYAYEQYF.

This clone was seen a single time. The V gene is TRBV7-9, the J gene TRBJ2-1; the match to TRBD1 covers 7 bases. J gave up 2 bases and V 5 bases, and 9 bases lay outside the gene matches. In germline, CDR1 is SEHNR, CDR2 FQNEAQ (reference sequence). CDR3 size: 16 residues. CDR3 amino acids: CASSPYRGSAYNEQFF. The CDR3, as DNA: TGTGCCAGCAGCCCATACAGGGGTTCGGCCTACAATGAGCAGTTCTTC.

This chain connects TRBV2 to TRBJ2-1; 9 bases align to TRBD2. Germline CDR1 SNHLY, CDR2 FYNNEI. J gave up 4 bases and V 4 bases, and 5 bases lay outside the gene matches. CDR3 length equals 15 residues. The CDR3 nucleotides are TGTGCCAGCAGTGGAGGTAGCGGGGGTTACAATGAGCAGTTCTTC. Translated, it gives CASSGGSGGYNEQFF. Variable domain in full (rest from reference TRBV2 and TRBJ2-1): EPEVTQTPSHQVTQMGQEVILRCVPISNHLYFYWYRQILGQKVEFLVSFYNNEISEKSEIFDDQFSVERPDGSNFTLKIRSTKLEDSAMYFCASSGGSGGYNEQFFGPGTRLTVL.